The 12 T cell receptor beta chains below all came from one sample that was sequenced in a study of T cell repertoires in cytomegalovirus infection. No antigen has been identified for these receptors. From the reads, TCRdb called clonotypes with MiXCR, one entry per CDR3 protein. The sample includes around 710,000 distinct CDR3 sequences, approximately 32% of them seen just once. This material consisted of cultured CD8+ T cells from PBMCs, taken from culture after CMV antigen stimulation. These receptors were taken from a human donor in good health (CMV status not recorded). Some clones in this sample may be carry-over from other donors' samples.

V is TRBV7-4 and J is TRBJ2-2; 12 bases are a match to TRBD1. J lost 4 bases, V lost 11 bases, and 8 bases had no gene match. CDR3 length: 15 residues. Looked up from germline, CDR1 is SGHVT and CDR2 is SQSDAQ. CDR3 in amino acids: CASTGDRGRTGELFF. The DNA for the CDR3 is TGTGCCTCTACAGGGGACAGGGGGCGCACCGGGGAGCTGTTTTTT.

The chain has TRBV28 and TRBJ2-5; 13 bases are a match to TRBD2. Germline trimming cut 6 bases from V and 5 bases from J; bases unmatched to any gene: 9. The CDR3 is 16 residues long. Germline V CDR1 and CDR2: MDHEN, SYDVKM. The CDR3 loop reads CASSRLAGGPRETQYF. Written as DNA, the CDR3 is TGTGCCAGCAGCCGACTAGCGGGGGGTCCCAGGGAGACCCAGTACTTC.

This clonotype was seen repeatedly, ten times or more. V usage is TRBV6-1 and J usage is TRBJ1-2, with TRBD1 as a possible D gene (6 bases). The germline CDR1 and CDR2 sequences are MNHNS and SASEGT. The CDR3 extends over 15 amino acids. Trimming took 0 bases from V and 7 from J, leaving 15 bases between them. This CDR3 reads CASSEAVTGTGGYTF. CDR3 nucleotide sequence: TGTGCCAGCAGTGAAGCAGTCACAGGGACTGGTGGCTACACCTTC.

This clonotype was recorded a few times. The chain couples TRBV6-2 or TRBV6-3 to TRBJ1-5; the D is unclear. CDR1 is MNHEY and CDR2 is SVGEGT in the germline V gene. The CDR3 has 14 residues. V was shortened by 2 bases and J by 3 bases, with 8 bases between the two germline ends. The CDR3 sequence: CASSYGVANQPQHF. Here the CDR3 DNA reads TGTGCCAGCAGTTACGGGGTTGCCAATCAGCCCCAGCATTTT.

This clonotype was detected ten times or more. The chain couples TRBV12-5 to TRBJ2-1; 7 bases align to TRBD1. The V gene's germline CDR1 is LGHNT and CDR2 FRNRAP. The CDR3 runs 16 residues. Losses at the gene ends were 1 base for V and 5 bases for J; bases not matched to a gene: 8. In nucleotides, the CDR3 is TGTGCTAGTGGTTTGGCCTCCGGGACAGCAAACAATGAGCAGTTCTTC. Translated: CASGLASGTANNEQFF.

This clonotype was detected a few times. The chain combines TRBV27 with TRBJ2-1, with D possibly matching TRBD1 (6 bases). V lost 9 bases, J lost 4 bases, and 7 bases lay in between. Per germline, CDR1 MNHEY and CDR2 SMNVEV (reference sequence). This CDR3 region has 11 residues. The CDR3 DNA sequence: TGTGCCAGTGGACAGTACAATGAGCAGTTCTTC. It translates to CASGQYNEQFF.

The chain uses TRBV27 and TRBJ1-5; tentatively, D is TRBD1 (5 bases). The germline V gene encodes CDR1 MNHEY and CDR2 SMNVEV (reference sequence). V was clipped by 5 bases and J by 4 bases, with 9 bases between them. CDR3 length equals 13 residues. CDR3: CASSQGYNQPQHF. In nucleotides, the CDR3 is TGTGCCAGCAGTCAGGGTTATAATCAGCCCCAGCATTTT.

V usage is TRBV7-9 and J usage is TRBJ2-7; D is uncertain. The CDR3 contains 11 residues. Trimming left V 3 bases short and J 3 bases short, with 3 bases between. The germline CDR1 and CDR2 sequences are SEHNR and FQNEAQ (reference sequence). For the CDR3, the DNA is TGTGCCAGCAGCTTGTACTACGAGCAGTACTTC. Amino acids: CASSLYYEQYF.

This clonotype has at least ten counts. This chain connects TRBV7-2 to TRBJ2-7, with D possibly matching TRBD2 (6 bases). The CDR3 is made up of 15 amino acids. Trimming cost V 4 bases and J 0 bases, with 13 bases left between them. Germline V gives CDR1 SGHTA, CDR2 FQGNSA. For the CDR3, the DNA is TGTGCCAGCAGCTCATCCGGCGGGGTCTCCTACGAGCAGTACTTC. It is translated as CASSSSGGVSYEQYF.

This chain uses TRBV10-3 with TRBJ1-5; D uncertain. Germline loops: CDR1 ENHRY, CDR2 SYGVKD. This CDR3 region has 17 residues. With 4 bases removed from V and 2 bases from J, the gap between germline ends came to 18 bases. CDR3 sequence (DNA): TGTGCCATCAGTGGAGGGTCAGCCCAAGGCGGCAATCAGCCCCAGCATTTT. This encodes CAISGGSAQGGNQPQHF.

This clonotype was found a few times. The chain employs TRBV7-4 and TRBJ2-5; D gene unclear. The CDR3 extends over 13 amino acids. Deletions cut 5 bases from V and 5 bases from J, with 12 bases between. Per the germline V gene, CDR1 is SGHVT and CDR2 is SQSDAQ. CDR3 amino acids: CASSVSLGETQYF. The CDR3 nucleotides are TGTGCCAGCAGCGTCTCTTTGGGGGAGACCCAGTACTTC.

This clonotype has more than one count but fewer than ten. The chain joins TRBV27 to TRBJ1-5, with 7 bases that match TRBD1. The J segment lost 5 bases and the V segment lost 3 bases, leaving 4 bases of the junction unmatched. Germline-derived CDR1 and CDR2 are MNHEY and SMNVEV (reference sequence). The CDR3 has 14 amino acids. CDR3 in amino acids: CASSFGQAYQPQHF. CDR3 coding DNA: TGTGCCAGCAGTTTCGGACAGGCCTATCAGCCCCAGCATTTT.